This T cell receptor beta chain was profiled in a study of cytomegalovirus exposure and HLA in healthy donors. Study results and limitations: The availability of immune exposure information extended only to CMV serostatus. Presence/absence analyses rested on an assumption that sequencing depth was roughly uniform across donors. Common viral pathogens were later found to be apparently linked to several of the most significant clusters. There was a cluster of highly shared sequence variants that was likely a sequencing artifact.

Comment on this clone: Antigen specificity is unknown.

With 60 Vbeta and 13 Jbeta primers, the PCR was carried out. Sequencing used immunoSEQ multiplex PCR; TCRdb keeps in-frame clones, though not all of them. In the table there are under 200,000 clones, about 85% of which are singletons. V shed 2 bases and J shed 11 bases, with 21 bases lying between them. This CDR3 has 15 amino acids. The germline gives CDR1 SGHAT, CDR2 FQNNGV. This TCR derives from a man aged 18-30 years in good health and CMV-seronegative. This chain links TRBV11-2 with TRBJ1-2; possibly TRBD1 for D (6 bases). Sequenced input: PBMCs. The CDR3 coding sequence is TGTGCCAGCAGCTTATCCCCCCGGGACATTACTTATTACACCTTC. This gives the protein CASSLSPRDITYYTF.